The T cell receptor (beta chain) described here comes from a study of T cells in Graves' hyperthyroidism and ophthalmopathy. Amplification targeted TCR beta CDR3 regions from RNA transcripts. A set of HTBI primers served as the primers for a first-round RT-PCR of the TCR CDR3. TCRdb processed the multiplex PCR reads anew with MiXCR; each CDR3 protein has one entry. The sample has hundreds of thousands of distinct CDR3 sequences, about 43% seen once; the top ten hold 8.2%. The CDR3 has 14 residues. Germline V gene lookup returns CDR1 ENHRY and CDR2 SYGVKD. Regarding the study as a whole: The model identified upcoming ophthalmopathy a median about 7.1 months ahead of onset. Stable hyperthyroidism and ophthalmopathy were separated using 13 V-J signatures.

On this clonotype: What it binds is not known. Compared with germline, one end of the junction differs, possibly owing to a read error.

The V call is TRBV10-3, the J call TRBJ1-6; unclear D gene. The source is a woman in her late teens or twenties with Graves' hyperthyroidism. The sequenced material came from peripheral blood or thyroid tissue (not recorded which). The CDR3 sequence: CASSIRRDNSPLHF. DNA of the CDR3: TGTGCCAGCAGTATCCGAAGGGATAATTCACCCCTCCACTTT.